A selection of T cell receptor beta chains follows, all from one sample in a study of radiotherapy plus CTLA-4 blockade in lung cancer. Assay: immunoSEQ multiplex PCR; the TCRdb copy retains only in-frame clones and omits some. The sample shows about 76,000 clones, about 78% of them seen only once. The material was peripheral blood, obtained from a patient treated with radiotherapy plus ipilimumab. The receptors originated from a human donor with non-small cell lung cancer whose response to radiotherapy plus ipilimumab could not be evaluated. Some clones in this sample may be carry-over from other donors' samples. CDR3s include the opening cysteine and the closing phenylalanine or tryptophan. D genes are given only for firm matches. Only some rows state a clone size, as once, few, many or a class for expanded clones.

d_call: TRBD2
clone_size: .
j_call: TRBJ2-2
v_call: TRBV25-1
cdr3_nt: TGTGCCAGCAGTCGGGGAGGGCCGGGCACCGGGGAGCTGTTTTTT
cdr3_aa: CASSRGGPGTGELFF

d_call: TRBD1
clone_size: .
j_call: TRBJ1-2
v_call: TRBV5-6
cdr3_nt: TGTGCCAGCAGCGCAGGGACAGGGGAGTGGTATGGCTACACCTTC
cdr3_aa: CASSAGTGEWYGYTF

d_call: .
clone_size: .
j_call: TRBJ2-1
v_call: TRBV18
cdr3_nt: TGTGCCAGCTCACCACGGGCGGGGCAGGGCAATGAGCAGTTCTTC
cdr3_aa: CASSPRAGQGNEQFF

d_call: .
clone_size: few
j_call: TRBJ2-5
v_call: TRBV6-5
cdr3_nt: TGTGCCAGCAGTTACTATCTCGTTGCCCAGTACTTC
cdr3_aa: CASSYYLVAQYF

d_call: .
clone_size: .
j_call: TRBJ1-1
v_call: TRBV5-4
cdr3_nt: TGTGCCGTCATTCGGGGGTGGGACACTGAAGCTTTCTTT
cdr3_aa: CAVIRGWDTEAFF

d_call: TRBD1
clone_size: few
j_call: TRBJ2-5
v_call: TRBV6-5
cdr3_nt: TGTGCCAGCAGTTACCTCGGGACAGAAGAGACCCAGTACTTC
cdr3_aa: CASSYLGTEETQYF

d_call: TRBD2
clone_size: .
j_call: TRBJ2-7
v_call: TRBV5-1
cdr3_nt: TGCGCCAGCAGCCCGGCTACTAGCGGGGGGATCTACGAGCAGTACTTC
cdr3_aa: CASSPATSGGIYEQYF

d_call: TRBD1
clone_size: .
j_call: TRBJ1-1
v_call: TRBV5-6
cdr3_nt: TGTGCCAGCAGCTTGGGGGACAGGCCGTGGGCGGCTTTCTTT
cdr3_aa: CASSLGDRPWAAFF

d_call: .
clone_size: .
j_call: TRBJ1-2
v_call: TRBV9
cdr3_nt: TGTGCCAGCAGCGCGTGGGCGGGGGGTAGGGGCTACACCTTC
cdr3_aa: CASSAWAGGRGYTF

d_call: TRBD1
clone_size: .
j_call: TRBJ2-7
v_call: TRBV5-6
cdr3_nt: TGTGCCAGCAGCCAACACGGGACAGGACACGCCTACGAGCAGTACTTC
cdr3_aa: CASSQHGTGHAYEQYF

d_call: TRBD1
clone_size: few
j_call: TRBJ1-2
v_call: TRBV28
cdr3_nt: TGTGCCAGCGGCACAGGGGCCTATGGCTACACCTTC
cdr3_aa: CASGTGAYGYTF

d_call: .
clone_size: .
j_call: TRBJ1-2
v_call: TRBV6-6
cdr3_nt: TGTGCCAGCAGTTACCCGATAGCTAACTATGGCTACACCTTC
cdr3_aa: CASSYPIANYGYTF

d_call: .
clone_size: .
j_call: TRBJ1-1
v_call: TRBV25-1
cdr3_nt: TGTGCCAGCAGGGGACGGGGGTACACTGAAGCTTTCTTT
cdr3_aa: CASRGRGYTEAFF

d_call: .
clone_size: .
j_call: TRBJ2-3
v_call: TRBV9
cdr3_nt: TGTGCCAGCAGCGTAGCTACCCAGGGGAGGGGCACAGATACGCAGTATTTT
cdr3_aa: CASSVATQGRGTDTQYF

d_call: .
clone_size: .
j_call: TRBJ1-4
v_call: TRBV30
cdr3_nt: TGTGCCTGGAGTACGGGAATGAGTGAAAAACTGTTTTTT
cdr3_aa: CAWSTGMSEKLFF

d_call: TRBD1
clone_size: .
j_call: TRBJ1-5
v_call: TRBV19
cdr3_nt: TGTGCCAGTAGTATAGTCCGGACAGGGGGAGGGTCTTTCGATCAGCCCCAGCATTTT
cdr3_aa: CASSIVRTGGGSFDQPQHF

d_call: TRBD1
clone_size: .
j_call: TRBJ1-5
v_call: TRBV28
cdr3_nt: TGTGCCAGCAGTCACAGGGGTGGGCAGCCCCAGCATTTT
cdr3_aa: CASSHRGGQPQHF

d_call: .
clone_size: .
j_call: TRBJ2-1
v_call: TRBV4-2
cdr3_nt: TGTGCCAGCAGCCCTCGGACAGACAATGAGCAGTTCTTC
cdr3_aa: CASSPRTDNEQFF

d_call: .
clone_size: .
j_call: TRBJ1-5
v_call: TRBV1
cdr3_nt: TGCACCAGCAGCCAAGATGACTTGAATCGCGGGCAGCCCCAGCATTTT
cdr3_aa: CTSSQDDLNRGQPQHF

d_call: TRBD2
clone_size: once
j_call: TRBJ2-1
v_call: TRBV19
cdr3_nt: TGTGCCAGTAGTATAGCGGCGGGGGGCGAGAATGAGCAGTTCTTC
cdr3_aa: CASSIAAGGENEQFF

d_call: TRBD2
clone_size: .
j_call: TRBJ2-5
v_call: TRBV10-3
cdr3_nt: TGTGCCATCAGTGAGTCGCTAGCGGGGGAGACCCAGTACTTC
cdr3_aa: CAISESLAGETQYF

d_call: .
clone_size: .
j_call: TRBJ1-1
v_call: TRBV10-3
cdr3_nt: TGTGCCATCAGTAAACAGGAGTTTGGCACTGAAGCTTTCTTT
cdr3_aa: CAISKQEFGTEAFF

d_call: TRBD1
clone_size: .
j_call: TRBJ2-7
v_call: TRBV9
cdr3_nt: TGTGCCAGCAAACCAAGGGACAGACGTTTCTACGAGCAGTACTTC
cdr3_aa: CASKPRDRRFYEQYF

d_call: .
clone_size: .
j_call: TRBJ1-2
v_call: TRBV28
cdr3_nt: TGTGCCAGCAGGAAAGAGGTTAACTATGGCTACACCTTC
cdr3_aa: CASRKEVNYGYTF

d_call: .
clone_size: few
j_call: TRBJ2-7
v_call: TRBV6-4
cdr3_nt: TGTGCCAGCAATACAGGAACCTACGAGCAGTACTTC
cdr3_aa: CASNTGTYEQYF

d_call: .
clone_size: .
j_call: TRBJ2-7
v_call: TRBV6-1
cdr3_nt: TGTGCCAGCTCGAGCGGGACATCCTACGAGCAGTACTTC
cdr3_aa: CASSSGTSYEQYF

d_call: TRBD1
clone_size: few
j_call: TRBJ2-7
v_call: TRBV6-5
cdr3_nt: TGTGCCAGCAGTTACTCTCTCCAGGGGGCGGAGGAGCAGTACTTC
cdr3_aa: CASSYSLQGAEEQYF

d_call: .
clone_size: .
j_call: TRBJ2-3
v_call: TRBV6-5
cdr3_nt: TGTGCCAGCAGCTACCTAGAAGATGGCACAGATACGCAGTATTTT
cdr3_aa: CASSYLEDGTDTQYF

d_call: TRBD1
clone_size: few
j_call: TRBJ2-3
v_call: TRBV27
cdr3_nt: TGTGCCAGCAGTACCCTCCGGGACAGGGGCACAGATACGCAGTATTTT
cdr3_aa: CASSTLRDRGTDTQYF

d_call: TRBD2
clone_size: few
j_call: TRBJ2-2
v_call: TRBV7-9
cdr3_nt: TGTGCCAGCAGACCCGCCCTCTGGACTAGCGGTCCCACCGGGGAGCTGTTTTTT
cdr3_aa: CASRPALWTSGPTGELFF

d_call: .
clone_size: .
j_call: TRBJ2-1
v_call: TRBV6-1
cdr3_nt: TGTGCCAGCAGTGAATGGCGGGACAGTTACAATGAGCAGTTCTTC
cdr3_aa: CASSEWRDSYNEQFF

d_call: TRBD1
clone_size: .
j_call: TRBJ1-2
v_call: TRBV11-2
cdr3_nt: TGTGCCAGCAGCCAGCAGGGGGCCGGCGGCTACACCTTC
cdr3_aa: CASSQQGAGGYTF

d_call: TRBD1
clone_size: .
j_call: TRBJ1-2
v_call: TRBV19
cdr3_nt: TGTGCCAGTAGTAACCCCCCCGGGACAGGGGCCCTTCATGGCTACACCTTC
cdr3_aa: CASSNPPGTGALHGYTF

d_call: TRBD1
clone_size: .
j_call: TRBJ2-7
v_call: TRBV18
cdr3_nt: TGTGCCAGCTCACCACCGTCGAGACAGGGGTACGAGCAGTACTTC
cdr3_aa: CASSPPSRQGYEQYF

d_call: .
clone_size: .
j_call: TRBJ1-1
v_call: TRBV27
cdr3_nt: TGTGCCAGCAGCCTACAGGGAGAGGTGAACACTGAAGCTTTCTTT
cdr3_aa: CASSLQGEVNTEAFF

d_call: .
clone_size: .
j_call: TRBJ1-1
v_call: TRBV28
cdr3_nt: TGTGCCAGCAGCCATACAGGGACAGCTTTCTTT
cdr3_aa: CASSHTGTAFF

d_call: TRBD1
clone_size: .
j_call: TRBJ1-6
v_call: TRBV28
cdr3_nt: TGTGCCAGCAGTTTTATGAGGAGGACAGGGGGGTCACCCCTCCACTTT
cdr3_aa: CASSFMRRTGGSPLHF

d_call: .
clone_size: .
j_call: TRBJ2-3
v_call: TRBV11-2
cdr3_nt: TGTGCCAGCAGACTCCGAGGACACTCAGATACGCAGTATTTT
cdr3_aa: CASRLRGHSDTQYF

d_call: TRBD1
clone_size: .
j_call: TRBJ2-7
v_call: TRBV4-1
cdr3_nt: TGCGCCAGCAGCCGTACCGGGACAGGGGTTAGCGAGCAGTACTTC
cdr3_aa: CASSRTGTGVSEQYF

d_call: TRBD1
clone_size: .
j_call: TRBJ1-1
v_call: TRBV6-6
cdr3_nt: TGTGCCAGCAGGGGACTGACAGGGGGGGCTTTCTTT
cdr3_aa: CASRGLTGGAFF

d_call: TRBD1
clone_size: few
j_call: TRBJ1-2
v_call: TRBV10-3
cdr3_nt: TGTGCCATCAATCAGGGGGCGGTTGGCTACACCTTC
cdr3_aa: CAINQGAVGYTF

d_call: TRBD1
clone_size: once
j_call: TRBJ2-5
v_call: TRBV2
cdr3_nt: TGTGCCAGCACCGGACAGGCCCGCCTAGAGACCCAGTACTTC
cdr3_aa: CASTGQARLETQYF

d_call: TRBD1
clone_size: .
j_call: TRBJ2-4
v_call: TRBV18
cdr3_nt: TGTGCCAGCCAACCGGGACAGGGAAGCGACATTCAGTACTTC
cdr3_aa: CASQPGQGSDIQYF

d_call: .
clone_size: .
j_call: TRBJ2-1
v_call: TRBV20-1
cdr3_nt: TGCAGGGCGGGTACTGAGCAGTTCTTC
cdr3_aa: CRAGTEQFF

d_call: .
clone_size: .
j_call: TRBJ2-5
v_call: TRBV28
cdr3_nt: TGTGCCAGCAGCCCCACAGGGTTCCAAGAGACCCAGTACTTC
cdr3_aa: CASSPTGFQETQYF

d_call: .
clone_size: .
j_call: TRBJ1-1
v_call: TRBV7-9
cdr3_nt: TGTGCCAGCAGCTTACACGGTCCTGAAGCTTTCTTT
cdr3_aa: CASSLHGPEAFF

d_call: .
clone_size: .
j_call: TRBJ2-7
v_call: TRBV5-8
cdr3_nt: TGTGCCAGCAGCTTGCTCTACTACGAGCAGTACTTC
cdr3_aa: CASSLLYYEQYF

d_call: .
clone_size: .
j_call: TRBJ1-4
v_call: TRBV25-1
cdr3_nt: TGTGCCAGCAGTGGTGGAGGAGGCGAAAAACTGTTTTTT
cdr3_aa: CASSGGGGEKLFF

d_call: .
clone_size: few
j_call: TRBJ1-3
v_call: TRBV7-3
cdr3_nt: TGTGCCAGCAGCTTAACACGGGAAGGCACCATATATTTT
cdr3_aa: CASSLTREGTIYF

d_call: .
clone_size: .
j_call: TRBJ2-7
v_call: TRBV18
cdr3_nt: TGTGCCAGCTCACGGGCAGGGGATCAGGGCGAGCAGTACTTC
cdr3_aa: CASSRAGDQGEQYF

d_call: .
clone_size: .
j_call: TRBJ2-7
v_call: TRBV29-1
cdr3_nt: TGCAGCGGGAAAAAGGCGGGCCACGAGCAGTACTTC
cdr3_aa: CSGKKAGHEQYF